A single sample is the source of the 2 T cell receptor beta chains below, sequenced in a study of PD-1 blockade in classical Hodgkin lymphoma. The assay was immunoSEQ multiplex PCR, and TCRdb's table has in-frame clones only and misses some. The table includes some 19,000 clones, 77% detected once. Relapse after autologous stem cell transplantation occurred in every patient, and brentuximab vedotin exposure varied. Material: peripheral blood mononuclear cells (PBMCs), obtained before the second cycle of nivolumab. The receptors here all came from a human donor with classical Hodgkin lymphoma.

The V and J genes are TRBV7-6 and TRBJ2-1; 9 positions agree with TRBD2. V was pared by 1 base and J by 6 bases, with 7 bases of the junction left unmatched. The germline gives CDR1 SGHVS, CDR2 FNYEAQ. This CDR3 contains 16 residues. CDR3 loop: CASSLGISGSANEQFF. In nucleotides, the CDR3 is TGTGCCAGCAGCTTAGGAATTAGCGGGAGCGCCAATGAGCAGTTCTTC.

V and J are TRBV5-6 and TRBJ2-7; D remains unclear. CDR3 length: 11 residues. Germline V gives CDR1 SGHDT, CDR2 YYEEEE. V lost 0 bases and J 3 bases, leaving 1 base between the germline ends. This chain's CDR3 is CASSLGYEQYF. The CDR3 nucleotides read TGTGCCAGCAGCTTGGGCTACGAGCAGTACTTC.